These 11 T cell receptor beta chains were sequenced from one sample in a study of blood T cell repertoires in COVID-19. Sequencing was performed with immunoSEQ multiplex PCR; in TCRdb, only in-frame clones are kept and a portion is missing. The table lists approximately 150,000 clones, over 80% of them singletons. The sample taken for sequencing was PBMCs or T cells enriched from blood (not recorded which). The receptors were sampled from a man aged 70 or older who had been exposed to COVID-19.

The chain employs TRBV28 and TRBJ1-2; the match to TRBD1 covers 7 bases. The CDR3 spans 13 residues. V lost 6 bases to trimming and J lost 4 bases; unmatched junction nucleotides: 5. CDR1 is MDHEN, CDR2 SYDVKM, per germline. This CDR3 is CASSRDSLYGYTF. CDR3 DNA sequence: TGTGCCAGCAGCCGGGACAGCCTCTATGGCTACACCTTC.

The chain carries TRBV7-2 and TRBJ2-5, with TRBD1 as a possible D gene (6 bases). CDR1 is SGHTA, CDR2 FQGNSA, per germline. Trimming took 5 bases from V and 3 from J, leaving 13 bases between them. This CDR3 has 14 amino acids. In DNA form, the CDR3 reads TGTGCCAGCAGCACAACAGGGTTAGAAGAGACCCAGTACTTC. Protein sequence: CASSTTGLEETQYF.

The chain is built from TRBV28 and TRBJ1-2; 7 bases align to TRBD1. The CDR3 runs 14 residues. V gave up 7 bases and J gave up 6 bases; unmatched junction bases: 11. CDR1 is MDHEN, CDR2 SYDVKM, per germline. CDR3 region: CASTESPGTDGYTF. The CDR3 DNA reads as TGTGCCAGCACCGAATCACCCGGGACAGATGGCTACACCTTC.

In its sample, this clone was seen a few times. The V call is TRBV5-1, the J call TRBJ2-1; TRBD1 agrees at 8 bases. CDR3 length: 14 residues. The junction had 6 bases not matched to a gene; V was cut back by 0 bases and J by 10 bases. Germline V gene data show CDR1 as SGHRS and CDR2 as YFSETQ. The CDR3 is CASSLAPGGAEQFF. The CDR3 DNA reads TGCGCCAGCAGCTTGGCCCCAGGGGGCGCGGAGCAGTTCTTC. The full variable domain, in which reference TRBV5-1 and TRBJ2-1 provide the parts outside the CDR3, is KAGVTQTPRYLIKTRGQQVTLSCSPISGHRSVSWYQQTPGQGLQFLFEYFSETQRNKGNFPGRFSGRQFSNSRSEMNVSTLELGDSALYLCASSLAPGGAEQFFGPGTRLTVL.

This chain uses TRBV18 with TRBJ1-3; D perhaps matches TRBD1 (6 bases). Germline CDR1 KGHSH, CDR2 LQKENI. The CDR3 totals 15 residues. Trimming took 4 bases from V and 0 from J, leaving 10 bases between them. CDR3 in DNA: TGTGCCAGCTCACTGGGGGCTAACTCTGGAAACACCATATATTTT. Protein product: CASSLGANSGNTIYF.

The rearrangement links TRBV5-4 to TRBJ2-1; 8 bases line up with TRBD1. CDR3 length equals 14 residues. Germline V lookup: CDR1 SGHNT, CDR2 YYREEE (reference sequence). V lost 0 bases and J lost 12; bases outside the gene matches: 8. CDR3 in amino acids: CASSLVSGQGRQFF. The CDR3 DNA is TGTGCCAGCAGCTTGGTGTCTGGACAGGGCCGGCAGTTCTTC.

The chain uses TRBV6-6 and TRBJ2-7; 8 bases fit TRBD2. V lost 4 bases, J lost 0 bases, and 8 bases stayed unmatched. The CDR3 runs to 16 residues. The germline gives CDR1 MNHNY, CDR2 SVGAGI (reference sequence). CDR3 residues: CASSSAGGGSSYEQYF. As DNA, the CDR3 is TGTGCCAGCAGTTCCGCCGGCGGGGGGAGCTCCTACGAGCAGTACTTC.

This rearrangement joins TRBV4-1 to TRBJ2-5; D perhaps matches TRBD1 (7 bases). CDR3 size: 16 residues. V gave up 5 bases and J gave up 4 bases, with 20 bases separating them. Per germline, CDR1 MGHRA and CDR2 YSYEKL. CDR3 sequence reads: CASSEQTGKGGETQYF. CDR3 sequence (DNA): TGCGCCAGCAGCGAGCAGACAGGGAAGGGAGGAGAGACCCAGTACTTC.

CDR3 coding DNA: TGCGCCAGCAGCAGGGGACAGACTTTTGATGGCTACACCTTC. Translation gives CASSRGQTFDGYTF. This rearrangement joins TRBV5-1 to TRBJ1-2, with TRBD1 identical over 7 bases. Per the germline V gene, CDR1 is SGHRS and CDR2 is YFSETQ. The CDR3 extends over 14 amino acids. Trimming took 4 bases from V and 6 from J; bases not matched to a gene: 9. Full variable domain (remainder filled in from reference TRBV5-1 and TRBJ1-2): KAGVTQTPRYLIKTRGQQVTLSCSPISGHRSVSWYQQTPGQGLQFLFEYFSETQRNKGNFPGRFSGRQFSNSRSEMNVSTLELGDSALYLCASSRGQTFDGYTFGSGTRLTVV.

V usage is TRBV9 and J usage is TRBJ2-7, with 7 bases matching TRBD1. The CDR3 sequence is 13 residues long. V lost 3 bases and J lost 7; bases outside the gene matches: 7. Germline CDR1 and CDR2: SGDLS and YYNGEE. The CDR3 protein is CASSDRQGWEQYF. The CDR3 bases are TGTGCCAGCAGCGACCGACAGGGATGGGAGCAGTACTTC.

The chain is built from TRBV25-1 and TRBJ1-2; 7 bases fit TRBD1. The CDR3 is 17 residues long. Trimming cost V 4 bases and J 1 base; bases outside gene matches: 12. Germline-derived CDR1 and CDR2 are MGHDK and SYGVNS. CDR3 nucleotides: TGTGCCAGCAGTGCTCGGGACAGCGGAGGAATTAACTATGGCTACACCTTC. Protein: CASSARDSGGINYGYTF.